Each of the 12 T cell receptor beta chains below was sequenced from the same sample in a study of OX40 agonist ivuxolimab in advanced cancers. Data came from immunoSEQ multiplex PCR; TCRdb stores just in-frame clones and leaves some out. This sample yields 60,000 to 70,000 clones, of which nearly 90% are seen a single time; approximately 0.27% belongs to the top ten. Sequences were derived from CD4+ or CD8+ T cells sorted from blood, sampled in a trial of the OX40 agonist ivuxolimab. The receptors here all came from an adult with an advanced solid tumor such as melanoma, head and neck, liver or kidney cancer.

Only one count was recorded for this clone. The CDR3 loop is CASSLHTWGTEAFF. CDR3 nucleotides: TGTGCCAGCAGCCTACATACTTGGGGGACTGAAGCTTTCTTT. The chain links TRBV11-2 to TRBJ1-1; maybe TRBD1 (5 bases). The CDR3 has 14 residues. V gave up 5 bases and J gave up 5 bases, with 15 bases separating them. The germline V gene has CDR1 SGHAT and CDR2 FQNNGV. Drawing the rest from reference TRBV11-2 and TRBJ1-1, the complete variable domain is EAGVAQSPRYKIIEKRQSVAFWCNPISGHATLYWYQQILGQGPKLLIQFQNNGVVDDSQLPKDRFSAERLKGVDSTLKIQPAKLEDSAVYLCASSLHTWGTEAFFGQGTRLTVV.

This clone was found once. The rearrangement links TRBV5-1 to TRBJ2-1, with 8 bases identical to TRBD1. The CDR3 has 15 amino acids. Germline CDR1 SGHRS, CDR2 YFSETQ. The V gene end was trimmed by 5 bases and the J gene end by 4 bases; junction bases not matched to a gene: 8. CDR3 in DNA: TGCGCCAGCAGAGTCGGGGACAGGACTTACAATGAGCAGTTCTTC. As protein: CASRVGDRTYNEQFF.

The chain links TRBV7-9 to TRBJ2-1; the match to TRBD1 covers 9 bases. With V trimmed by 5 bases and J by 11 bases, 4 bases remained unmatched. Germline loops: CDR1 SEHNR, CDR2 FQNEAQ (reference sequence). The CDR3 sequence is 12 residues long. The DNA of the CDR3 is TGTGCCAGCAGCCTCACAGGGGGCAAGCAGTTCTTC. As protein: CASSLTGGKQFF.

The V gene is TRBV28, the J gene TRBJ1-1; possibly TRBD1 for D (5 bases). The CDR3 is made up of 13 amino acids. The germline V gene encodes CDR1 MDHEN and CDR2 SYDVKM. With 5 bases removed from V and 5 bases from J, the gap between germline ends came to 12 bases. The DNA for the CDR3 is TGTGCCAGCAGTCCTCCTGGGGGAACTGAAGCTTTCTTT. Its translation: CASSPPGGTEAFF.

V gene TRBV18 combines with J gene TRBJ1-5, with D perhaps matching TRBD1 (5 bases). Between the trimmed V and J ends, which lost 2 bases and 1 base, there was a span of 9 bases. Germline V gives CDR1 KGHSH, CDR2 LQKENI. The CDR3 is 15 residues long. The CDR3 sequence is CASSPGGGSNQPQHF. The CDR3 DNA is TGTGCCAGCTCACCAGGGGGTGGGAGCAATCAGCCCCAGCATTTT.

The rearrangement links TRBV15 to TRBJ2-7; 9 bases match TRBD1. The CDR3 has 15 residues. Looked up from germline, CDR1 is LNHNV and CDR2 is YYDKDF (reference sequence). Unmatched junction bases numbered 5, after V lost 3 bases and J lost 2 bases. Here the CDR3 reads CATSSLGTGTYEQYF. The CDR3 nucleotides are TGTGCCACCAGCAGTCTCGGGACAGGGACCTACGAGCAGTACTTC.

The chain links TRBV11-2 to TRBJ2-3; D gene ambiguous. CDR3 length: 13 residues. Germline V gene lookup returns CDR1 SGHAT and CDR2 FQNNGV. The V and J ends lost 4 bases and 4 bases respectively, with 9 bases between them. The CDR3 DNA reads as TGTGCCAGCAGCTCGCCCGGGTCAGATACGCAGTATTTT. It encodes CASSSPGSDTQYF.

The chain employs TRBV6-6 and TRBJ2-7; TRBD2 matches at 7 bases. The CDR3 consists of 14 residues. V gave up 2 bases and J gave up 1 base; unmatched junction bases: 2. Germline CDR1 MNHNY, CDR2 SVGAGI (reference sequence). For the CDR3, the DNA is TGTGCCAGCAGTTACAGGGGAGGGTCCTACGAGCAGTACTTC. Its translation is CASSYRGGSYEQYF.

The chain recombines TRBV23-1 with TRBJ1-2; 11 bases are shared with TRBD1. TRBV23-1 is assigned to the ORF class and has an uncertain function. The length of the CDR3 is 16 residues. J lost 0 bases, V lost 4 bases, and 4 bases had no gene match. CDR3 residues: CASSRDRGKANYGYTF. The CDR3, as DNA: TGCGCCAGCAGTCGGGACAGGGGGAAAGCTAACTATGGCTACACCTTC.

The rearrangement links TRBV7-9 to TRBJ1-1, with D unresolved. V gave up 5 bases and J gave up 6 bases, with 13 bases separating them. The CDR3 extends over 13 amino acids. Germline values: CDR1 SEHNR, CDR2 FQNEAQ (reference sequence). The CDR3 loop is CASSPANNAEAFF. The CDR3 DNA reads TGTGCCAGCAGCCCGGCCAACAACGCTGAAGCTTTCTTT.

The CDR3 sequence is CASSLGGSLSYNEQFF. In DNA form, the CDR3 reads TGTGCCAGCAGCTTGGGCGGGAGTCTCTCCTACAATGAGCAGTTCTTC. The rearrangement links TRBV5-5 to TRBJ2-1; the match to TRBD2 covers 7 bases. The V and J ends lost 0 bases and 0 bases, in that order; junction bases with no gene match: 3. This CDR3 has 16 residues. Germline V gene sequence: CDR1 SGHKS, CDR2 YYEKEE (reference sequence).

V and J are TRBV5-4 and TRBJ1-2, with TRBD1 matching 8 bases. This CDR3 comprises 14 residues. With 4 bases clipped from V and 7 bases from J, the junction kept 9 bases outside the gene matches. In germline, CDR1 is SGHNT, CDR2 YYREEE (reference sequence). The CDR3 reads CASSQLRGLGGYTF. In nucleotides, the CDR3 is TGTGCCAGCAGCCAACTCAGGGGGCTTGGTGGCTACACCTTC.